These T cell receptor beta chains were read from a single sample in a study of blood T cell repertoires in COVID-19. Clones were sequenced by immunoSEQ multiplex PCR, and TCRdb holds only the in-frame ones, with some missing. The profile shows 280,000 or so clones, under 90% of them singletons. The specimen sequenced was PBMCs or T cells enriched from blood (not recorded which). The source is a woman in her forties or fifties who had been exposed to COVID-19. Both conserved end residues are part of each CDR3. The order of the fields is J gene, clone size, CDR3 length, D gene, V gene, CDR3 protein, CDR3 DNA. The D gene is left open where the match is weak. For some rows the clone size is stated as once, few or many, or as a class when expanded; others skip it.

J gene: TRBJ2-3; clone size: .; CDR3 length: 13; D gene: .; V gene: TRBV10-3; CDR3 protein: CAISQGSPGSQYF; CDR3 DNA: TGTGCCATCAGCCAAGGCAGCCCGGGATCGCAGTATTTT
J gene: TRBJ2-5; clone size: .; CDR3 length: 15; D gene: .; V gene: TRBV7-9; CDR3 protein: CASSLMSSSQETQYF; CDR3 DNA: TGTGCCAGCAGTCTTATGAGCTCATCTCAAGAGACCCAGTACTTC
J gene: TRBJ2-1; clone size: .; CDR3 length: 16; D gene: TRBD2; V gene: TRBV29-1; CDR3 protein: CSVELAGLAELNEQFF; CDR3 DNA: TGCAGCGTTGAATTGGCGGGACTAGCGGAGCTCAATGAGCAGTTCTTC
J gene: TRBJ2-7; clone size: .; CDR3 length: 15; D gene: TRBD1; V gene: TRBV10-3; CDR3 protein: CAIRGGTGALGEQYF; CDR3 DNA: TGTGCCATCAGGGGCGGGACAGGGGCATTGGGCGAGCAGTACTTC
J gene: TRBJ1-3; clone size: .; CDR3 length: 12; D gene: .; V gene: TRBV30; CDR3 protein: CACTRGLNTIYF; CDR3 DNA: TGTGCCTGTACCCGAGGTTTGAACACCATATATTTT
J gene: TRBJ1-4; clone size: once; CDR3 length: 13; D gene: .; V gene: TRBV4-1; CDR3 protein: CASSLVLGEKLFF; CDR3 DNA: TGCGCCAGCAGCCTGGTACTCGGTGAAAAACTGTTTTTT
J gene: TRBJ2-7; clone size: .; CDR3 length: 13; D gene: .; V gene: TRBV10-3; CDR3 protein: CATTPGRPHEQYF; CDR3 DNA: TGTGCCACCACCCCAGGGCGCCCCCACGAGCAGTACTTC
J gene: TRBJ1-1; clone size: .; CDR3 length: 14; D gene: .; V gene: TRBV10-3; CDR3 protein: CAISESSATREAFF; CDR3 DNA: TGTGCCATCAGTGAGTCAAGTGCCACTCGAGAAGCTTTCTTT
J gene: TRBJ1-5; clone size: .; CDR3 length: 16; D gene: .; V gene: TRBV4-1; CDR3 protein: CASSQEGGGGNQPQHF; CDR3 DNA: TGCGCCAGCAGCCAAGAGGGGGGGGGTGGCAATCAGCCCCAGCATTTT
J gene: TRBJ1-2; clone size: .; CDR3 length: 14; D gene: .; V gene: TRBV7-9; CDR3 protein: CASSLGAQDYGYTF; CDR3 DNA: TGTGCCAGCAGCTTAGGGGCGCAGGACTATGGCTACACCTTC
J gene: TRBJ2-5; clone size: .; CDR3 length: 17; D gene: .; V gene: TRBV7-8; CDR3 protein: CASSSRDAPSRGETQYF; CDR3 DNA: TGTGCCAGCAGCTCCCGGGACGCACCATCCAGGGGAGAGACCCAGTACTTC
J gene: TRBJ1-2; clone size: .; CDR3 length: 15; D gene: TRBD1; V gene: TRBV3-1/TRBV3-2; CDR3 protein: CASSQDGRGSRGYTF; CDR3 DNA: TGTGCCAGCAGCCAAGATGGCAGGGGGTCCAGGGGCTACACCTTC
J gene: TRBJ2-1; clone size: .; CDR3 length: 16; D gene: .; V gene: TRBV7-2; CDR3 protein: CASSLRGGTSYNEQFF; CDR3 DNA: TGTGCCAGCAGCTTAAGGGGGGGGACCTCCTACAATGAGCAGTTCTTC
J gene: TRBJ1-5; clone size: .; CDR3 length: 17; D gene: TRBD1; V gene: TRBV19; CDR3 protein: CASSIVPSGQGSQPQHF; CDR3 DNA: TGTGCCAGTAGTATAGTTCCCTCGGGACAGGGGTCTCAGCCCCAGCATTTT
J gene: TRBJ1-6; clone size: once; CDR3 length: 16; D gene: TRBD1; V gene: TRBV5-1; CDR3 protein: CASSLEGQGFGSPLHF; CDR3 DNA: TGCGCCAGCAGCTTAGAGGGACAGGGTTTTGGTTCACCCCTCCACTTT
J gene: TRBJ2-5; clone size: .; CDR3 length: 14; D gene: .; V gene: TRBV28; CDR3 protein: CASRSSQGFETQYF; CDR3 DNA: TGTGCCAGCAGGTCCTCTCAGGGGTTTGAGACCCAGTACTTC
J gene: TRBJ1-1; clone size: .; CDR3 length: 14; D gene: .; V gene: TRBV28; CDR3 protein: CASRQGRQVNEAFF; CDR3 DNA: TGTGCCAGCAGACAGGGACGACAGGTTAATGAAGCTTTCTTT
J gene: TRBJ2-1; clone size: few; CDR3 length: 14; D gene: .; V gene: TRBV10-3; CDR3 protein: CAISDTGSYNEQFF; CDR3 DNA: TGTGCCATCAGTGATACGGGTTCCTACAATGAGCAGTTCTTC
J gene: TRBJ2-5; clone size: .; CDR3 length: 13; D gene: TRBD1; V gene: TRBV9; CDR3 protein: CASSTGQQETQYF; CDR3 DNA: TGTGCCAGCAGCACGGGACAGCAAGAGACCCAGTACTTC
J gene: TRBJ2-7; clone size: .; CDR3 length: 15; D gene: .; V gene: TRBV25-1; CDR3 protein: CASSDTRGLSYEQYF; CDR3 DNA: TGTGCCAGCAGTGATACCAGGGGCCTCTCCTACGAGCAGTACTTC
J gene: TRBJ1-5; clone size: .; CDR3 length: 15; D gene: .; V gene: TRBV2; CDR3 protein: CASSGGANSNQPQHF; CDR3 DNA: TGTGCCAGCAGTGGGGGAGCAAATAGCAATCAGCCCCAGCATTTT
J gene: TRBJ1-4; clone size: .; CDR3 length: 15; D gene: .; V gene: TRBV9; CDR3 protein: CASSVDSMGAEKLFF; CDR3 DNA: TGTGCCAGCAGCGTAGATTCCATGGGAGCTGAAAAACTGTTTTTT
J gene: TRBJ1-2; clone size: once; CDR3 length: 12; D gene: .; V gene: TRBV12-3/TRBV12-4; CDR3 protein: CASTTGGYGYTF; CDR3 DNA: TGTGCCAGCACCACCGGTGGCTATGGCTACACCTTC
J gene: TRBJ1-2; clone size: .; CDR3 length: 14; D gene: TRBD1; V gene: TRBV23-1; CDR3 protein: CASSQGQGDYGYTF; CDR3 DNA: TGCGCCAGCAGTCAAGGACAGGGTGATTATGGCTACACCTTC
J gene: TRBJ1-5; clone size: .; CDR3 length: 15; D gene: .; V gene: TRBV28; CDR3 protein: CASSVRQTRNQPQHF; CDR3 DNA: TGTGCCAGCAGTGTAAGACAGACTCGCAATCAGCCCCAGCATTTT
J gene: TRBJ1-2; clone size: .; CDR3 length: 15; D gene: TRBD1; V gene: TRBV7-8; CDR3 protein: CASSFDLQGADGYTF; CDR3 DNA: TGTGCCAGCAGCTTCGACCTACAGGGGGCCGATGGCTACACCTTC
J gene: TRBJ2-5; clone size: .; CDR3 length: 15; D gene: TRBD1; V gene: TRBV13; CDR3 protein: CASSPKTGGGETQYF; CDR3 DNA: TGTGCCAGCAGCCCCAAGACAGGGGGAGGTGAGACCCAGTACTTC
J gene: TRBJ2-7; clone size: .; CDR3 length: 15; D gene: TRBD2; V gene: TRBV5-1; CDR3 protein: CASSLFGTSDYEQYF; CDR3 DNA: TGCGCCAGCAGCTTGTTTGGGACTAGCGACTACGAGCAGTACTTC
J gene: TRBJ1-1; clone size: .; CDR3 length: 12; D gene: .; V gene: TRBV19; CDR3 protein: CASRPPGSEAFF; CDR3 DNA: TGTGCCAGTAGACCCCCGGGATCTGAAGCTTTCTTT
J gene: TRBJ2-1; clone size: .; CDR3 length: 16; D gene: TRBD2; V gene: TRBV18; CDR3 protein: CASSQRTSGGLNEQFF; CDR3 DNA: TGTGCCAGCTCACAGCGGACTAGCGGGGGGTTGAATGAGCAGTTCTTC
J gene: TRBJ1-2; clone size: .; CDR3 length: 15; D gene: .; V gene: TRBV19; CDR3 protein: CASSIESGANYGYTF; CDR3 DNA: TGTGCCAGTAGTATAGAGTCGGGAGCTAACTATGGCTACACCTTC
J gene: TRBJ1-4; clone size: .; CDR3 length: 15; D gene: .; V gene: TRBV5-5; CDR3 protein: CASSVPGASDEKLFF; CDR3 DNA: TGTGCCAGCAGCGTGCCAGGGGCGTCGGATGAAAAACTGTTTTTT
J gene: TRBJ1-1; clone size: .; CDR3 length: 13; D gene: .; V gene: TRBV2; CDR3 protein: CASSQGVNTEAFF; CDR3 DNA: TGTGCCAGCAGTCAGGGCGTTAACACTGAAGCTTTCTTT
J gene: TRBJ1-2; clone size: .; CDR3 length: 17; D gene: TRBD1; V gene: TRBV7-9; CDR3 protein: CASSLTPTGTVNYGYTF; CDR3 DNA: TGTGCCAGCAGCTTAACTCCGACAGGGACAGTAAACTATGGCTACACCTTC
J gene: TRBJ1-5; clone size: .; CDR3 length: 12; D gene: .; V gene: TRBV12-3/TRBV12-4; CDR3 protein: CASHDGNQPQHF; CDR3 DNA: TGTGCCAGCCATGACGGGAATCAGCCCCAGCATTTT
J gene: TRBJ2-7; clone size: .; CDR3 length: 14; D gene: TRBD2; V gene: TRBV28; CDR3 protein: CASSLHGGAYEQYF; CDR3 DNA: TGTGCCAGCAGTTTACACGGGGGGGCCTACGAGCAGTACTTC
J gene: TRBJ1-1; clone size: .; CDR3 length: 15; D gene: .; V gene: TRBV5-8; CDR3 protein: CASRSPTDPNTEAFF; CDR3 DNA: TGTGCCAGCAGATCCCCGACAGACCCGAACACTGAAGCTTTCTTT
J gene: TRBJ1-1; clone size: .; CDR3 length: 18; D gene: TRBD1; V gene: TRBV28; CDR3 protein: CASSFYRGGLIKNTEAFF; CDR3 DNA: TGTGCCAGCAGTTTTTACAGGGGCGGATTAATTAAGAACACTGAAGCTTTCTTT
J gene: TRBJ2-1; clone size: .; CDR3 length: 17; D gene: TRBD2; V gene: TRBV24-1; CDR3 protein: CATSDLRTSGGAGEQFF; CDR3 DNA: TGTGCCACCAGTGATCTCCGGACTAGCGGGGGGGCAGGTGAGCAGTTCTTC
J gene: TRBJ2-5; clone size: once; CDR3 length: 15; D gene: .; V gene: TRBV18; CDR3 protein: CASSPNRVVWETQYF; CDR3 DNA: TGTGCCAGCTCACCGAACAGGGTGGTATGGGAGACCCAGTACTTC
J gene: TRBJ1-1; clone size: once; CDR3 length: 15; D gene: .; V gene: TRBV5-1; CDR3 protein: CASSLDPGGATEAFF; CDR3 DNA: TGCGCCAGCAGCTTGGACCCAGGAGGGGCCACTGAAGCTTTCTTT
J gene: TRBJ2-7; clone size: .; CDR3 length: 14; D gene: .; V gene: TRBV6-1; CDR3 protein: CASSELKQPYEQYF; CDR3 DNA: TGTGCCAGCAGTGAATTAAAACAGCCCTACGAGCAGTACTTC
J gene: TRBJ1-2; clone size: .; CDR3 length: 14; D gene: .; V gene: TRBV6-5; CDR3 protein: CASTRAGANYGYTF; CDR3 DNA: TGTGCCAGCACAAGGGCAGGGGCTAACTATGGCTACACCTTC
J gene: TRBJ2-5; clone size: .; CDR3 length: 14; D gene: .; V gene: TRBV11-3; CDR3 protein: CASSLPGVQETQYF; CDR3 DNA: TGTGCCAGCAGCTTACCGGGGGTCCAAGAGACCCAGTACTTC
J gene: TRBJ1-1; clone size: .; CDR3 length: 13; D gene: .; V gene: TRBV12-3/TRBV12-4; CDR3 protein: CASSQSENTEAFF; CDR3 DNA: TGTGCCAGCAGCCAAAGCGAGAACACTGAAGCTTTCTTT
J gene: TRBJ2-3; clone size: .; CDR3 length: 17; D gene: .; V gene: TRBV5-1; CDR3 protein: CASSGISGVGGTDTQYF; CDR3 DNA: TGCGCCAGCAGCGGGATATCAGGGGTGGGTGGCACAGATACGCAGTATTTT
J gene: TRBJ1-1; clone size: once; CDR3 length: 13; D gene: .; V gene: TRBV12-5; CDR3 protein: CASAGRLNTEAFF; CDR3 DNA: TGTGCTAGCGCGGGACGGTTGAACACTGAAGCTTTCTTT
J gene: TRBJ1-1; clone size: .; CDR3 length: 12; D gene: .; V gene: TRBV29-1; CDR3 protein: CSVEQGSTEAFF; CDR3 DNA: TGCAGCGTTGAACAGGGGTCCACTGAAGCTTTCTTT
J gene: TRBJ2-3; clone size: .; CDR3 length: 16; D gene: .; V gene: TRBV14; CDR3 protein: CASSQSAAPGTDTQYF; CDR3 DNA: TGTGCCAGCAGCCAATCCGCGGCCCCCGGCACAGATACGCAGTATTTT
J gene: TRBJ1-2; clone size: .; CDR3 length: 13; D gene: .; V gene: TRBV28; CDR3 protein: CASSFKGFGGYTF; CDR3 DNA: TGTGCCAGCAGTTTTAAGGGGTTTGGTGGCTACACCTTC
J gene: TRBJ1-1; clone size: once; CDR3 length: 14; D gene: .; V gene: TRBV7-9; CDR3 protein: CASSLVTGDTEAFF; CDR3 DNA: TGTGCCAGCAGCTTAGTCACCGGGGACACTGAAGCTTTCTTT
J gene: TRBJ1-2; clone size: .; CDR3 length: 13; D gene: .; V gene: TRBV28; CDR3 protein: CANSLSPNYGYTF; CDR3 DNA: TGTGCCAACAGTCTTAGTCCTAACTATGGCTACACCTTC
J gene: TRBJ2-5; clone size: once; CDR3 length: 17; D gene: .; V gene: TRBV11-3; CDR3 protein: CASSLGSGSRAGETQYF; CDR3 DNA: TGTGCCAGCAGCTTAGGGTCGGGCTCCCGGGCGGGAGAGACCCAGTACTTC
J gene: TRBJ2-3; clone size: .; CDR3 length: 15; D gene: .; V gene: TRBV6-1; CDR3 protein: CASSEARAHTDTQYF; CDR3 DNA: TGTGCCAGCAGTGAAGCCAGGGCCCACACAGATACGCAGTATTTT
J gene: TRBJ2-7; clone size: .; CDR3 length: 13; D gene: .; V gene: TRBV27; CDR3 protein: CASKLAQRDEQYF; CDR3 DNA: TGTGCCAGCAAACTAGCCCAGAGAGACGAGCAGTACTTC
J gene: TRBJ2-3; clone size: .; CDR3 length: 15; D gene: TRBD2; V gene: TRBV10-2; CDR3 protein: CASRDSGVSTDTQYF; CDR3 DNA: TGCGCCAGCAGAGATAGCGGGGTTAGCACAGATACGCAGTATTTT
J gene: TRBJ2-1; clone size: .; CDR3 length: 13; D gene: TRBD1; V gene: TRBV19; CDR3 protein: CASSGTGRNEQFF; CDR3 DNA: TGTGCCAGTAGTGGGACAGGGAGGAATGAGCAGTTCTTC
J gene: TRBJ2-3; clone size: few; CDR3 length: 15; D gene: TRBD1; V gene: TRBV15; CDR3 protein: CATSRGQSGGDTQYF; CDR3 DNA: TGTGCCACCAGCAGAGGACAGTCAGGGGGAGATACGCAGTATTTT
J gene: TRBJ2-7; clone size: .; CDR3 length: 12; D gene: .; V gene: TRBV2; CDR3 protein: CASSDRAYEQYF; CDR3 DNA: TGTGCCAGCAGTGACAGGGCCTACGAGCAGTACTTC